The 20 T cell receptor beta chains below were found in one sample sequenced in a study of blood T cell repertoires in COVID-19. Data came from immunoSEQ multiplex PCR; TCRdb stores just in-frame clones and leaves some out. The table shows more than 140,000 clones, with around nine tenths occurring only once. Specimen: peripheral blood. The receptors shown here come from a woman between 55 and 75 years old with acute or convalescent COVID-19.

V usage is TRBV28 and J usage is TRBJ1-1; D not certain. The CDR3 is 9 amino acids. The germline V gene encodes CDR1 MDHEN and CDR2 SYDVKM. Trimming stripped 8 bases from V and 11 bases from J, with 9 bases between. This CDR3 reads CASSPGAFF. Written as DNA, the CDR3 is TGTGCCAGCTCGCCCGGGGCTTTCTTT. Looking up the rest from reference TRBV28 and TRBJ1-1 gives the full variable domain: DVKVTQSSRYLVKRTGEKVFLECVQDMDHENMFWYRQDPGLGLRLIYFSYDVKMKEKGDIPEGYSVSREKKERFSLILESASTNQTSMYLCASSPGAFFGQGTRLTVV.

The chain couples TRBV18 to TRBJ2-6; 9 positions agree with TRBD1. The CDR3 sequence is 17 residues long. V shed 6 bases and J 1 base; nucleotides not matched to a gene: 7. The V gene's germline CDR1 is KGHSH and CDR2 LQKENI. CDR3: CASSPGTGQSGANVLTF. CDR3 DNA sequence: TGTGCCAGCTCGCCCGGGACAGGGCAGTCTGGGGCCAACGTCCTGACTTTC.

In this sample, this clone turned up a few times. This chain links TRBV20-1 with TRBJ1-6; 7 nucleotides line up with TRBD1. The J segment lost 5 bases and the V segment lost 3 bases, leaving 16 bases of the junction unmatched. This CDR3 region has 18 residues. CDR1 and CDR2 from the germline V gene are DFQATT and SNEGSKA (reference sequence). CDR3 DNA sequence: TGCAGTGCTAGTTCGGGTCCCCTTTCAAGGGGGCATAATTCACCCCTCCACTTT. As protein: CSASSGPLSRGHNSPLHF.

This clone was seen a single time. This chain links TRBV21-1 with TRBJ1-2; TRBD1, as called in the table, went unchecked against the DNA. TRBV21-1 is annotated as a pseudogene. The CDR3 is 17 amino acids. Here the CDR3 DNA reads TGTGCCAGCAGAAAAGCCGCGACAGGGGCCTTCAACTATGGCTACACCTTC. Its protein product is CASRKAATGAFNYGYTF.

Comment on this clone: The sample has other DNA sequences that encode this CDR3 too. The J gene is TRBJ1-2, the V gene TRBV6-5; the D gene is possibly TRBD1 (5 bases). From germline, CDR1 is MNHEY and CDR2 SVGAGI. V gave up 2 bases and J gave up 4 bases, with 8 bases separating them. This CDR3 region has 13 residues. CDR3 sequence: CASSYGGVYGYTF. The DNA for the CDR3 is TGTGCCAGCAGTTACGGAGGGGTCTATGGCTACACCTTC.

V gene TRBV12-3 or TRBV12-4 combines with J gene TRBJ1-2; 7 positions match TRBD1. The CDR3 length is 13 residues. With 7 bases clipped from V and 6 bases from J, the junction kept 8 bases outside the gene matches. The CDR3 region has the DNA TGTGCCAGCACCGACCCACAGGGGAATGGCTACACCTTC. Its protein product is CASTDPQGNGYTF.

This clone turned up a few times. The chain joins TRBV5-5 to TRBJ1-2, with 8 bases aligning to TRBD1. This CDR3 is built from 17 residues. Germline V CDR1 and CDR2: SGHKS, YYEKEE (reference sequence). V dropped 3 bases and J dropped 4; count of bases not matched to a gene: 14. The CDR3 bases are TGTGCCAGCAGCTCGTACCCTACAGGGGGTATTAGCTATGGCTACACCTTC. It yields the protein CASSSYPTGGISYGYTF.

V is TRBV27 and J is TRBJ2-3, with 7 bases lining up with TRBD2. Trimming cost V 10 bases and J 4 bases; bases outside gene matches: 11. Germline lookup yields CDR1 MNHEY and CDR2 SMNVEV (reference sequence). The CDR3 totals 14 residues. The CDR3 spells CATRGVSGADTQYF. The DNA for the CDR3 is TGTGCCACCCGGGGGGTTTCGGGGGCAGATACGCAGTATTTT.

Note on this clone: At one end, the junction sequence differs from germline, possibly due to a read error. The chain recombines TRBV7-7 with TRBJ1-2; the match to TRBD1 covers 10 bases. This CDR3 is 14 amino acids long. Germline CDR1 reads SSHAT; CDR2 reads FNYEAQ (reference sequence). CDR3 in amino acids: CASSPRDRGSGYTF. The DNA of the CDR3 is TGTGCTAGCAGCCCAAGGGACAGGGGCTCTGGCTACACCTTC.

This chain links TRBV3-1 (or the pseudogene TRBV3-2) with TRBJ2-1; 11 bases match TRBD2. Germline values: CDR1 LGHDT, CDR2 YNNKEL (reference sequence). The CDR3 has 20 residues. The trim removed 1 base at V and 0 bases at J, leaving 11 bases unmatched. Here the CDR3 DNA reads TGTGCCAGCAGCCAAGGGCTCCTAGCGGGGGGCCGAAGCTCCTACAATGAGCAGTTCTTC. Amino acid sequence: CASSQGLLAGGRSSYNEQFF.

This clone has just one count. V and J are TRBV12-2 and TRBJ2-7; the D call of TRBD2 is as the table states it, not checked on the DNA. TRBV12-2 is tagged as a pseudogene. The CDR3 contains 11 residues. The CDR3 reads CASRPRSAQYF. CDR3 nucleotide sequence: TGTGCAAGTCGCCCGAGATCCGCGCAGTACTTC.

The J gene is TRBJ2-7, the V gene TRBV7-8; 9 nucleotides line up with TRBD1. The CDR3 spans 13 residues. The V gene's germline CDR1 is SGHVS and CDR2 FQNEAQ. J lost 3 bases, V lost 7 bases, and 4 bases had no gene match. The CDR3 bases are TGTGCCAGCACTGCGGGACAGGGCTACGAGCAGTACTTC. This codes for CASTAGQGYEQYF. The variable domain in full, completed from reference TRBV7-8 and TRBJ2-7, reads GAGVSQSPRYKVAKRGQDVALRCDPISGHVSLFWYQQALGQGPEFLTYFQNEAQLDKSGLPSDRFFAERPEGSVSTLKIQRTQQEDSAVYLCASTAGQGYEQYFGPGTRLTVT.

The chain recombines TRBV4-1 with TRBJ1-3, with TRBD1 matching 9 bases. This CDR3 has 15 residues. V shed 6 bases and J 4 bases; nucleotides not matched to a gene: 7. Germline loops: CDR1 MGHRA, CDR2 YSYEKL. The chain's CDR3 is CASSQQGAPGNTIYF. CDR3 DNA sequence: TGCGCCAGCAGTCAACAGGGGGCGCCGGGAAACACCATATATTTT.

The chain links TRBV7-2 to TRBJ1-1; tentatively, D is TRBD1 (5 bases). This CDR3 spans 13 amino acids. CDR1 is SGHTA and CDR2 is FQGNSA in the germline V gene. V was trimmed by 3 bases and J by 1 base, leaving 6 bases between them. DNA for the CDR3: TGTGCCAGCAGCTTTCAGGGGAACACTGAAGCTTTCTTT. It specifies CASSFQGNTEAFF.

The chain links TRBV14 to TRBJ1-3, with unresolved D. Germline values: CDR1 SGHDN, CDR2 FVKESK. V lost 3 bases and J lost 4, with 7 bases in between. The CDR3 loop spans 13 amino acids. The CDR3 region is CASSQASGNTIYF. The CDR3 DNA sequence: TGTGCCAGCAGCCAGGCCTCCGGAAACACCATATATTTT. Combining the CDR3 with reference TRBV14 and TRBJ1-3 gives the whole variable domain EAGVTQFPSHSVIEKGQTVTLRCDPISGHDNLYWYRRVMGKEIKFLLHFVKESKQDESGMPNNRFLAERTGGTYSTLKVQPAELEDSGVYFCASSQASGNTIYFGEGSWLTVV.

The CDR3 protein is CASSLGQGNYGYTF. In DNA form, the CDR3 reads TGTGCCAGCTCACTTGGACAGGGGAACTATGGCTACACCTTC. The chain employs TRBV18 and TRBJ1-2; 9 bases map to TRBD1. This CDR3 has 14 residues. Germline V CDR1 and CDR2: KGHSH, LQKENI. The V and J ends lost 4 bases and 2 bases, in that order; junction bases with no gene match: 2. Combining the CDR3 with reference TRBV18 and TRBJ1-2 gives the whole variable domain NAGVMQNPRHLVRRRGQEARLRCSPMKGHSHVYWYRQLPEEGLKFMVYLQKENIIDESGMPKERFSAEFPKEGPSILRIQQVVRGDSAAYFCASSLGQGNYGYTFGSGTRLTVV.

The chain uses TRBV30 and TRBJ1-2; 7 bases fit TRBD1. Germline V gene sequence: CDR1 GTSNPN, CDR2 SVGIG (reference sequence). Trimming at V came to 2 bases and at J to 3 bases, leaving 9 bases not matched to a gene. There are 15 residues in the CDR3. The CDR3 reads CAWSFTGVADYGYTF. The CDR3 DNA reads as TGTGCCTGGAGTTTCACAGGGGTGGCGGACTATGGCTACACCTTC.

Points on this clone: The junction and the germline gene differ at one end; a read error may be behind it. The chain couples TRBV7-7 to TRBJ2-5; 7 bases are a match to TRBD1. This CDR3 contains 15 residues. Germline values: CDR1 SSHAT, CDR2 FNYEAQ (reference sequence). In nucleotides, the CDR3 is TGTGCTAGCAGCCCCCGACAGGGCTTCCAAGAGACCCAGTACTTC. Its translation: CASSPRQGFQETQYF.

The rearrangement joins TRBV5-1 to TRBJ2-3; D is perhaps TRBD1 (6 bases). Germline values: CDR1 SGHRS, CDR2 YFSETQ. The V end was cut by 5 bases, the J end by 0 bases, with 13 bases between. The CDR3 loop spans 15 amino acids. CDR3 amino acids: CASSPQGLSTDTQYF. The CDR3 bases are TGCGCCAGCAGTCCTCAGGGGCTAAGCACAGATACGCAGTATTTT. Combining the CDR3 with reference TRBV5-1 and TRBJ2-3 gives the whole variable domain KAGVTQTPRYLIKTRGQQVTLSCSPISGHRSVSWYQQTPGQGLQFLFEYFSETQRNKGNFPGRFSGRQFSNSRSEMNVSTLELGDSALYLCASSPQGLSTDTQYFGPGTRLTVL.

The chain combines TRBV30 with TRBJ2-3; 10 positions match TRBD1. The CDR3 consists of 15 residues. Germline V lookup: CDR1 GTSNPN, CDR2 SVGIG (reference sequence). V shed 4 bases and J 3 bases; nucleotides not matched to a gene: 7. CDR3: CAWTRGQGKTDTQYF. CDR3 DNA: TGTGCCTGGACCAGGGGACAGGGGAAGACAGATACGCAGTATTTT.